The next 18 T cell receptor beta chains were all read from a single sample in a study of T cell changes during pregnancy in multiple sclerosis. The protocol was immunoSEQ multiplex PCR, while the TCRdb copy is restricted to in-frame clones and leaves out a portion. Seen here are 80,000 or so clones, about 90% observed once, and the top ten hold 1.4% to 1.5%. The starting material was peripheral blood, obtained before pregnancy. These receptors were obtained from a female donor with multiple sclerosis, enrolled in a pregnancy study.

This clone came up a few times. Additional DNA sequences in this sample encode the identical CDR3. The chain couples TRBV5-1 to TRBJ2-7; TRBD1 is a possible D gene (6 bases). With 0 bases removed from V and 2 bases from J, the gap between germline ends came to 6 bases. The CDR3 has 13 amino acids. Germline V gene sequence: CDR1 SGHRS, CDR2 YFSETQ. CDR3 region: CASSLDRAYEQYF. CDR3 in DNA: TGCGCCAGCAGCTTGGACAGGGCCTACGAGCAGTACTTC.

The chain joins TRBV5-6 to TRBJ1-5; D unresolved. CDR3 size: 12 residues. Trimming cost V 4 bases and J 6 bases, with 8 bases left between them. CDR1 and CDR2 from the germline V gene are SGHDT and YYEEEE. The CDR3 loop reads CASSLPGQPQHF. CDR3 DNA sequence: TGTGCCAGCAGCCTCCCCGGTCAGCCCCAGCATTTT. Full variable domain (rest looked up from reference TRBV5-6 and TRBJ1-5): DAGVTQSPTHLIKTRGQQVTLRCSPKSGHDTVSWYQQALGQGPQFIFQYYEEEERQRGNFPDRFSGHQFPNYSSELNVNALLLGDSALYLCASSLPGQPQHFGDGTRLSIL.

The CDR3 region has the DNA TGCGCCAGCAGGACAGCCGAAGTGGATAATTCACCCCTCCACTTT. This translates into CASRTAEVDNSPLHF. This sequence joins TRBV10-2 and TRBJ1-6, with D maybe TRBD1 (5 bases). Trimming left V 6 bases short and J 5 bases short, with 14 bases between. Per the germline V gene, CDR1 is WSHSY and CDR2 is SAAADI. This CDR3 has 15 residues.

The rearrangement joins TRBV27 to TRBJ1-5; D possibly corresponds to TRBD1 (6 bases). The V gene's germline CDR1 is MNHEY and CDR2 SMNVEV (reference sequence). The CDR3 has 14 amino acids. Between the trimmed V and J ends, which lost 3 bases and 4 bases, there was a span of 10 bases. The CDR3 DNA follows: TGTGCCAGCAGTTTTCAGGGGCGGAATCAGCCCCAGCATTTT. It yields the protein CASSFQGRNQPQHF.

CDR3: CASSIGPAGNTEAFF. The CDR3 DNA is TGTGCCAGTAGTATAGGTCCCGCCGGGAACACTGAAGCTTTCTTT. The chain links TRBV19 to TRBJ1-1; no clear D. The CDR3 sequence is 15 residues long. CDR1 is LNHDA, CDR2 SQIVND, per germline (reference sequence). V was clipped by 1 base and J by 1 base, with 10 bases between them. Combining the CDR3 with reference TRBV19 and TRBJ1-1 gives the whole variable domain DGGITQSPKYLFRKEGQNVTLSCEQNLNHDAMYWYRQDPGQGLRLIYYSQIVNDFQKGDIAEGYSVSREKKESFPLTVTSAQKNPTAFYLCASSIGPAGNTEAFFGQGTRLTVV.

The V gene is TRBV6-6, the J gene TRBJ2-7, with D maybe TRBD2 (6 bases). CDR1 and CDR2 (germline): MNHNY, SVGAGI (reference sequence). The CDR3 spans 15 residues. Trimming left V 7 bases short and J 4 bases short, with 20 bases between. The CDR3 protein is CASKDPGLLGYEQYF. In DNA, the CDR3 is TGTGCCAGCAAAGACCCGGGACTTCTCGGTTACGAGCAGTACTTC.

The rearrangement links TRBV6-1 to TRBJ1-1, with 7 bases identical to TRBD1. J was trimmed by 4 bases and V by 4 bases; bases with no gene match: 9. The CDR3 loop spans 15 amino acids. The germline V gene has CDR1 MNHNS and CDR2 SASEGT. CDR3 in amino acids: CASSGRQGLSTEAFF. DNA for the CDR3: TGTGCCAGCAGTGGAAGACAGGGCCTCAGCACTGAAGCTTTCTTT.

The chain employs TRBV30 and TRBJ1-1; D not certain. CDR3 length: 14 amino acids. Looked up from germline, CDR1 is GTSNPN and CDR2 is SVGIG (reference sequence). V lost 5 bases, J lost 0 bases, and 13 bases lay in between. In DNA, the CDR3 is TGTGCCTGGGCCCCGAACAGTTTGAACACTGAAGCTTTCTTT. Its protein is CAWAPNSLNTEAFF.

The CDR3 protein is CASSQVQGHSYNSPLHF. CDR3 in DNA: TGTGCCAGCAGCCAAGTACAGGGTCACTCCTATAATTCACCCCTCCACTTT. V is TRBV5-6 and J is TRBJ1-6; the D gene is possibly TRBD1 (6 bases). The V gene's germline CDR1 is SGHDT and CDR2 YYEEEE. The CDR3 contains 17 residues. V dropped 4 bases and J dropped 0 bases, with 14 bases sitting between them.

As regards this clone: Compared with germline, one end of the junction differs, possibly owing to a read error. This chain joins TRBV7-8 and TRBJ1-1; tentatively, D is TRBD1 (6 bases). The CDR3 consists of 11 residues. From germline, CDR1 is SGHVS and CDR2 FQNEAQ. CDR3 sequence reads: CASSSDHREIF. The CDR3, as DNA: TGTGCCAGCAGCTCCGATCACAGGGAGATCTTT.

This clone came up once. CDR3 coding DNA: TGTGCCAGCAGCGTTACAGGGGGCGGTGGAAACACCATATATTTT. It translates to CASSVTGGGGNTIYF. The chain links TRBV9 to TRBJ1-3, with TRBD1 matching over 9 bases. V was clipped by 2 bases and J by 3 bases; unmatched bases: 3. Germline lookup yields CDR1 SGDLS and CDR2 YYNGEE. The CDR3 has 15 residues.

The V call is TRBV7-9, the J call TRBJ1-2, with 8 bases aligning to TRBD1. CDR1 and CDR2 from the germline V gene are SEHNR and FQNEAQ (reference sequence). V shed 5 bases and J 3 bases; nucleotides not matched to a gene: 20. This CDR3 has 19 amino acids. The CDR3 spells CASSTGGFLLSTRDYGYTF. The CDR3 DNA is TGTGCCAGCAGCACAGGGGGGTTTCTGTTAAGCACTAGGGACTATGGCTACACCTTC. The entire variable domain, with the rest obtained from reference TRBV7-9 and TRBJ1-2, is as follows: DTGVSQNPRHKITKRGQNVTFRCDPISEHNRLYWYRQTLGQGPEFLTYFQNEAQLEKSRLLSDRFSAERPKGSFSTLEIQRTEQGDSAMYLCASSTGGFLLSTRDYGYTFGSGTRLTVV.

The chain is built from TRBV2 and TRBJ2-1; D possibly corresponds to TRBD1 (5 bases). The V end lost 6 bases, the J end lost 5 bases, and 5 bases lay between the germline ends. The CDR3 sequence is 11 residues long. Germline V gene lookup returns CDR1 SNHLY and CDR2 FYNNEI. For the CDR3, the DNA is TGTGCCAGCAGAGGGGACAATGAGCAGTTCTTC. Translating it yields CASRGDNEQFF.

This rearrangement joins TRBV25-1 to TRBJ2-7; maybe TRBD1 (7 bases). Germline values: CDR1 MGHDK, CDR2 SYGVNS. The CDR3 length is 14 residues. Trimming cost V 3 bases and J 7 bases, with 16 bases left between them. This CDR3 is CASSDATGRREQYF. In DNA, the CDR3 is TGTGCCAGCAGTGACGCGACAGGGAGGAGGGAGCAGTACTTC.

The chain carries TRBV6-6 and TRBJ2-1; 14 bases line up with TRBD2. There are 15 residues in the CDR3. V gave up 4 bases and J gave up 12 bases; unmatched junction bases: 8. Germline V gives CDR1 MNHNY, CDR2 SVGAGI (reference sequence). CDR3 in amino acids: CASSSGLAGGSRQFF. For the CDR3, the DNA is TGTGCCAGCAGTTCTGGACTAGCGGGGGGTTCACGGCAGTTCTTC.

The chain uses TRBV18 and TRBJ2-7; D is uncertain. The V and J ends lost 5 bases and 3 bases respectively, with 14 bases between them. This CDR3 has 14 residues. CDR1 and CDR2 from the germline V gene are KGHSH and LQKENI. The CDR3 DNA reads TGTGCCAGCTCAGAACTCCCCCATGGCTACGAGCAGTACTTC. It specifies CASSELPHGYEQYF.

V gene TRBV2 combines with J gene TRBJ2-5; 7 positions agree with TRBD2. J gave up 2 bases and V 9 bases, and 15 bases lay outside the gene matches. The germline V gene encodes CDR1 SNHLY and CDR2 FYNNEI. This CDR3 contains 16 residues. As DNA, the CDR3 is TGTGCCAGGGGATCAGAGACTAGCCTGGATCAAGAGACCCAGTACTTC. This codes for CARGSETSLDQETQYF.

This chain joins TRBV27 and TRBJ2-7; 9 nucleotides align to TRBD1. The J segment lost 3 bases and the V segment lost 4 bases, leaving 1 base of the junction unmatched. The CDR3 has 13 amino acids. In germline, CDR1 is MNHEY, CDR2 SMNVEV (reference sequence). The CDR3 coding sequence is TGTGCCAGCAGTTCGGGACAGGGCTACGAGCAGTACTTC. This gives the protein CASSSGQGYEQYF.